What follows is one T cell receptor beta chain and its context. This sample stems from a study of blood T cell repertoires in COVID-19. This CDR3 has 15 amino acids. V was clipped by 4 bases and J by 2 bases, with 12 bases between them. CDR1 KGHDR and CDR2 SFDVKD come from the germline V gene. Clones were read by immunoSEQ multiplex PCR, and TCRdb kept only the in-frame ones, dropping some. There are under 300,000 clones in the sample; less than 85% occur only once, and approximately 4.9% lies in the top ten. The chain recombines TRBV24-1 with TRBJ2-3; D is ambiguous. This sequence was found in an elderly woman with active or convalescent COVID-19. The specimen sequenced was peripheral blood. The CDR3 spells CATSDPTGPTDTQYF. For the CDR3, the DNA is TGTGCCACCAGTGACCCTACTGGGCCCACAGATACGCAGTATTTT.